This T cell receptor (beta chain) was recovered during a study of blood T cell repertoires in COVID-19. Study summary: Italy, Spain and the United States were the sources of the convalescent and acute COVID-19 samples. T cells, B-cell-depleted T cells, or PBMCs supplied cDNA or gDNA.

The CDR3 has 14 amino acids. The germline CDR1 and CDR2 sequences are MNHEY and SMNVEV (reference sequence). Trimming removed 5 bases from V and 4 bases from J; junction bases left unmatched: 6. In the authors' methods: Reference gene primers were amplified, and this amplification served to estimate nucleated cell counts. Clones were sequenced by immunoSEQ multiplex PCR, and TCRdb holds only the in-frame ones, with some missing. The DNA gave D and trimming, while V, J and clone size come from that table. This table has 280,000 or so clones, 88% appearing once. This TCR was sampled from a woman in her thirties who had recovered from COVID-19. The chain recombines TRBV27 with TRBJ2-5, with TRBD1 matching over 8 bases. The specimen sequenced was peripheral blood. CDR3 nucleotide sequence: TGTGCCAGCAGTCGTTGGACAGGGACAGAGACCCAGTACTTC. This codes for CASSRWTGTETQYF.